The table lists the clone carrying this T cell receptor (beta chain) with a few counts. The antigen remains undetermined. The table came from immunoSEQ multiplex PCR; TCRdb's copy has only in-frame clones and leaves some out. The sample contains 100,000 to 150,000 clones, about nine tenths of which appear only once. Germline loops: CDR1 MRHNA, CDR2 SNTAGT. The CDR3 totals 14 residues. V was trimmed by 2 bases and J by 3 bases, leaving 9 bases between them. This sample is drawn from a study of T cell responses to AZD1222 COVID-19 vaccine. Whole-study findings and limits: Vaccine-associated CD4 TCRs ranged over spike, dominating at 160-218 and 743-854. Donors, mostly white British, included more females; clonal diversity was possibly underestimated. Recipients of AZD1222 seropositive at baseline numbered only 6 or 7.

Specimen: peripheral blood, collected on day 0 of MenACWY control vaccination. The chain recombines TRBV6-4 with TRBJ2-3; either TRBD1 or TRBD2 may supply D (6 bases each). The source is an adult in good health. The CDR3 region is CASSDKGGTDTQYF. The CDR3 nucleotides read TGTGCCAGCAGTGACAAGGGGGGAACAGATACGCAGTATTTT.